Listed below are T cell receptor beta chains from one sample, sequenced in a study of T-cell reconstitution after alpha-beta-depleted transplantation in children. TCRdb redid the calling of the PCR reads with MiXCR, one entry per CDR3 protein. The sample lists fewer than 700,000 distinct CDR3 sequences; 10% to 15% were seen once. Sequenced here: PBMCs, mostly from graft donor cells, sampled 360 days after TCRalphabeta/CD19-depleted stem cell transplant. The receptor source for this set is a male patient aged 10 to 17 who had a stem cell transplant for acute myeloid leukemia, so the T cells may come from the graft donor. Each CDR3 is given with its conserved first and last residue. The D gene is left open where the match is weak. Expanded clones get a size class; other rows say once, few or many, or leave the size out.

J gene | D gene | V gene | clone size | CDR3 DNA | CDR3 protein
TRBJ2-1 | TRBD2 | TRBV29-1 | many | TGCAGCGCCCTGACTAGCTTTACGGAAGATGAGCAGTTCTTC | CSALTSFTEDEQFF
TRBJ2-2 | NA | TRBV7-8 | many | TGTGCCAGCAGCCCTCCCGGGACTCCCCCCGCGGGCACCGGGGAGCTGTTTTTT | CASSPPGTPPAGTGELFF
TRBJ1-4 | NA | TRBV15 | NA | TGTGCCACCAGCAGGAACAATGAAAAACTGTTTTTT | CATSRNNEKLFF
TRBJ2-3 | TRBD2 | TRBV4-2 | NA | TGTGCCAGCAGCCAAGATCAAGGACTAGCGGGAGGCCTCAGTTCAGCGGATACGCAGTATTTT | CASSQDQGLAGGLSSADTQYF
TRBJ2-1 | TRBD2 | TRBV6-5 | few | TGTGCCAGCAGCATCTGGGGGCTAGCGGGAGATAATGAGCAGTTCTTC | CASSIWGLAGDNEQFF
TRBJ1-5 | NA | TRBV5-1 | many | TGCGCCAGCAGCTTGGACCCGGCCGCCAATCAGCCCCAGCATTTT | CASSLDPAANQPQHF
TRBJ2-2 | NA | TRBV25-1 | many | TGTGCCACCCGGACAGACAGTGGGGGGGAGCTGTTTTTT | CATRTDSGGELFF
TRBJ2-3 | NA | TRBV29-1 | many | TGCAGCGTTGGTGTCGGCAGCACAGATACGCAGTATTTT | CSVGVGSTDTQYF
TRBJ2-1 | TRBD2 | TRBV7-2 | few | TGTGCCAGCAGCTCGCCGGGACTAGCGGAGAATGAGCAGTTCTTC | CASSSPGLAENEQFF
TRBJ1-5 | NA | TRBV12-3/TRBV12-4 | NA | TGTGCCAGCAGTTTAGCGCTCGGGGGACTCTCTTATCAGCCCCAGCATTTT | CASSLALGGLSYQPQHF
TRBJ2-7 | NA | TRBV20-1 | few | TGCAGTGCTAGAGACCGCAAAAGGGGGACCTCCTACGAGCAGTACTTC | CSARDRKRGTSYEQYF
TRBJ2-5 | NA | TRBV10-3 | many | TGTGCCATCAGTGGCACAGGCGAGGAGACCCAGTACTTC | CAISGTGEETQYF
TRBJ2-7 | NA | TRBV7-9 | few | TGTGCCAGCCAAATGCAGGGGAGATCCTACGAGCAGTACTTC | CASQMQGRSYEQYF
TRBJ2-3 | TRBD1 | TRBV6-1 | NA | TGTGCCAGCAGTGAAGACAGGGGGCCCACAGATACGCAGTATTTT | CASSEDRGPTDTQYF
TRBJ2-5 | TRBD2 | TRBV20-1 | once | TGCAGTGCCCTGACTAGCGGGAGAAGTATGAGAGAGACCCAGTACTTC | CSALTSGRSMRETQYF
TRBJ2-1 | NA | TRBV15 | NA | TGTGCCACCAGCAGGGACCCTTTCGACTCCTACAATGAGCAGTTCTTC | CATSRDPFDSYNEQFF